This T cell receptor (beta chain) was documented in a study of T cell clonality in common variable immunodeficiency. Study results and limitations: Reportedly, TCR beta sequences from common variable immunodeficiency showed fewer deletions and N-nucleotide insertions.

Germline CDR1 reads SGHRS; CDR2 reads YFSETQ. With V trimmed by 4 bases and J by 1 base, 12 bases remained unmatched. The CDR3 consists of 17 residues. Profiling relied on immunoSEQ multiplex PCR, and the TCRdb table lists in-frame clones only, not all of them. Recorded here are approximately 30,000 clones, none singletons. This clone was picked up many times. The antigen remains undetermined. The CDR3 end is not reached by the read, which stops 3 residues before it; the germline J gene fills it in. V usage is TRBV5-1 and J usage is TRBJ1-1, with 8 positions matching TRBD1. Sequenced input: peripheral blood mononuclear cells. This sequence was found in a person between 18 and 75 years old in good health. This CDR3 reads CASSPYLTGAPNTEAFF. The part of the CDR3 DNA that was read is TGCGCCAGCAGCCCTTACCTGACAGGGGCTCCGAACACTGAA.